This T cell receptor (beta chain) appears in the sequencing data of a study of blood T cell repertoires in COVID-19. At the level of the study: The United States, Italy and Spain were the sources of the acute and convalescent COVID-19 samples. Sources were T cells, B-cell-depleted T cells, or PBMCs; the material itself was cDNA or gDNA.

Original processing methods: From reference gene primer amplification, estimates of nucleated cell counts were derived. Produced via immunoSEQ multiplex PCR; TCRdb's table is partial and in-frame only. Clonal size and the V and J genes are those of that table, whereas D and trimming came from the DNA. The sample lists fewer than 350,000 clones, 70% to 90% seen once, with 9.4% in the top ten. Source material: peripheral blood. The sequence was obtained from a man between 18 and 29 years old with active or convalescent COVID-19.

The CDR3 DNA follows: TGTGCCAGCAGTGAAGTGACTTTCCCACTACTAAATTCACCCCTCCACTTT. Translating gives CASSEVTFPLLNSPLHF. This sequence joins TRBV6-1 and TRBJ1-6, with unresolved D. Germline CDR1 reads MNHNS; CDR2 reads SASEGT. V shed 1 base and J shed 7 bases, with 17 bases lying between them. CDR3 length: 17 amino acids.